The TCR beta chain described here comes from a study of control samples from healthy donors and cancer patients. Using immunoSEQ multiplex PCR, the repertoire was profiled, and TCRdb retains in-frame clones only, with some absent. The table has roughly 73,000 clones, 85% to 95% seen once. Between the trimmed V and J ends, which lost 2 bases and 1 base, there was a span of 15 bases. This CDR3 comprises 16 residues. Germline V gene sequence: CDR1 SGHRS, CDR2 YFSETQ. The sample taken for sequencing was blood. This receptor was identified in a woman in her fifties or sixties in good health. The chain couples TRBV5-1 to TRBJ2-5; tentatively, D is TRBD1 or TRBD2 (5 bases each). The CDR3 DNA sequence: TGCGCCAGCAGCTTCAATACTAGAGGGGCCCAAGAGACCCAGTACTTC. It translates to CASSFNTRGAQETQYF. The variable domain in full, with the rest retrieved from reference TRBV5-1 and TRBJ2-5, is KAGVTQTPRYLIKTRGQQVTLSCSPISGHRSVSWYQQTPGQGLQFLFEYFSETQRNKGNFPGRFSGRQFSNSRSEMNVSTLELGDSALYLCASSFNTRGAQETQYFGPGTRLLVL.